Listed below are T cell receptor beta chains from one sample, sequenced in a study of T cell responses to AZD1222 COVID-19 vaccine. Measured with immunoSEQ multiplex PCR; TCRdb has only the in-frame clones, and not every one. The sample holds under 200,000 clones, almost 90% seen once. The sample in question was peripheral blood, obtained on day 0 of AZD1222 vaccination. These receptors originate from an adult in good health. Each CDR3 is given with its conserved first and last residue. The order of the fields is clone size, V gene, J gene, D gene, CDR3 protein, CDR3 DNA. D genes are given only for firm matches. Size is stated for part of the rows, as once, few or many counts, or as a class when the clone is expanded.

.	TRBV25-1	TRBJ2-5	.	CASSDLVRGYQETQYF	TGTGCCAGCAGTGATTTAGTACGGGGGTACCAAGAGACCCAGTACTTC
.	TRBV19	TRBJ1-6	.	CASSISGSNSPLHF	TGTGCCAGTAGTATATCGGGGAGTAATTCACCCCTCCACTTT
.	TRBV13	TRBJ2-7	.	CASSESSYEQYF	TGTGCCAGCAGCGAGAGCTCCTACGAGCAGTACTTC
.	TRBV7-2	TRBJ1-1	.	CASSGTHASTEAFF	TGTGCCAGCAGCGGGACCCACGCGAGCACTGAAGCTTTCTTT
.	TRBV6-2/TRBV6-3	TRBJ2-6	.	CASSSARSRASGANVLTF	TGTGCCAGCAGTTCCGCCCGGAGCAGAGCCTCTGGGGCCAACGTCCTGACTTTC
.	TRBV19	TRBJ1-3	.	CASRAEGGNTIYF	TGTGCCAGTAGAGCGGAGGGAGGAAACACCATATATTTT
.	TRBV5-1	TRBJ2-2	.	CASSLVRERVTGELFF	TGCGCCAGCAGCTTGGTAAGAGAGAGGGTCACCGGGGAGCTGTTTTTT
.	TRBV29-1	TRBJ1-1	.	CSVALGSALSEAFF	TGCAGCGTTGCGTTAGGGTCAGCTCTTTCTGAAGCTTTCTTT
.	TRBV18	TRBJ1-1	.	CASSPMTGNTEAFF	TGTGCCAGCTCACCCATGACAGGGAACACTGAAGCTTTCTTT
.	TRBV5-8	TRBJ1-1	.	CASTALVAFF	TGTGCCAGCACCGCTTTAGTAGCTTTCTTT
.	TRBV28	TRBJ1-5	.	CASSLSRQFSNQPQHF	TGTGCCAGCAGTTTATCAAGACAATTTAGCAATCAGCCCCAGCATTTT
.	TRBV18	TRBJ2-1	TRBD1	CASSQRQGPNNEQFF	TGTGCCAGCTCACAGCGACAGGGGCCCAACAATGAGCAGTTCTTC
.	TRBV28	TRBJ2-2	TRBD1	CASSSGVDRGLFF	TGTGCCAGCAGTTCGGGGGTCGACAGGGGGCTGTTTTTT
.	TRBV27	TRBJ1-1	.	CASSLLPETEAFF	TGTGCCAGCAGTTTACTCCCTGAGACTGAAGCTTTCTTT
.	TRBV3-1/TRBV3-2	TRBJ2-1	TRBD2	CASSQDHCSGTLYNEQFF	TGTGCCAGCAGCCAAGATCACTGTAGCGGGACCCTCTACAATGAGCAGTTCTTC
.	TRBV5-4	TRBJ2-5	.	CASSLDIQGETQYF	TGTGCCAGCAGCTTAGATATTCAGGGAGAGACCCAGTACTTC
.	TRBV7-2	TRBJ1-4	TRBD1	CASRENRGHEKLFF	TGTGCCAGCAGGGAGAACAGGGGGCATGAAAAACTGTTTTTT
.	TRBV5-1	TRBJ2-2	TRBD1	CASSFPGTGNTGELFF	TGCGCCAGCAGCTTCCCCGGGACAGGGAACACCGGGGAGCTGTTTTTT
.	TRBV13	TRBJ1-3	TRBD1	CASSFYRGLDGNTIYF	TGTGCCAGCAGCTTCTACAGGGGATTAGATGGAAACACCATATATTTT
.	TRBV7-9	TRBJ1-1	.	CASAGREDTEAFF	TGTGCCAGCGCCGGCAGGGAAGACACTGAAGCTTTCTTT
.	TRBV6-5	TRBJ1-1	.	CASSYSTGEGGFEAFF	TGTGCCAGCAGTTACTCAACGGGGGAGGGAGGCTTTGAAGCTTTCTTT
.	TRBV29-1	TRBJ1-2	TRBD1	CSVRTGVLGYTF	TGCAGCGTTCGGACAGGGGTGTTAGGCTACACCTTC
.	TRBV4-2	TRBJ2-1	.	CASSPEGAPRANEQFF	TGTGCCAGCAGCCCCGAGGGAGCCCCCAGGGCCAATGAGCAGTTCTTC
once	TRBV2	TRBJ1-2	TRBD1	CASSNGQGDYGYTF	TGTGCCAGCAGCAACGGACAGGGAGACTATGGCTACACCTTC
.	TRBV18	TRBJ2-2	TRBD2	CASSPLAGANTGELFF	TGTGCCAGCTCACCACTAGCGGGAGCGAACACCGGGGAGCTGTTTTTT
.	TRBV7-2	TRBJ1-1	.	CASSSQPMNTEAFF	TGTGCCAGCAGCTCTCAGCCTATGAACACTGAAGCTTTCTTT
.	TRBV3-1/TRBV3-2	TRBJ2-1	TRBD2	CASSQFSGAGDEQFF	TGTGCCAGCAGCCAATTTAGCGGGGCAGGCGATGAGCAGTTCTTC
.	TRBV14	TRBJ2-3	TRBD1	CASSLTGSTDTQYF	TGTGCCAGCAGCCTGACAGGGAGCACAGATACGCAGTATTTT
.	TRBV2	TRBJ1-5	TRBD1	CASSDTGENQPQHF	TGTGCCAGCAGTGATACAGGGGAGAATCAGCCCCAGCATTTT
.	TRBV28	TRBJ1-2	.	CASSSTLRGFYGYTF	TGTGCCAGCAGTTCCACATTACGGGGCTTCTATGGCTACACCTTC
.	TRBV6-5	TRBJ2-1	.	CASSPNIGQFF	TGTGCCAGCAGTCCTAATATTGGGCAGTTCTTC
.	TRBV28	TRBJ1-2	.	CASKQTGYGYTF	TGTGCCAGCAAACAGACAGGCTATGGCTACACCTTC
.	TRBV30	TRBJ1-2	.	CAWSVQLGYGYTF	TGTGCCTGGAGCGTACAGTTGGGGTATGGCTACACCTTC
.	TRBV3-1/TRBV3-2	TRBJ1-2	.	CASSQEVRLAPYYGYTF	TGTGCCAGCAGCCAAGAGGTTCGCTTAGCGCCCTACTATGGCTACACCTTC
.	TRBV5-1	TRBJ1-3	TRBD1	CASSLGDRVDTIYF	TGCGCCAGCAGCTTGGGGGACAGGGTAGACACCATATATTTT
once	TRBV9	TRBJ2-3	TRBD2	CASSFSGGNTDTQYF	TGTGCCAGCAGCTTTAGCGGGGGAAACACAGATACGCAGTATTTT
.	TRBV9	TRBJ2-7	.	CASSVDGTPYEQYF	TGTGCCAGCAGCGTAGATGGGACACCATACGAGCAGTACTTC
.	TRBV5-1	TRBJ1-1	.	CASSSGVGPNTEAFF	TGCGCCAGCAGCTCGGGGGTTGGACCGAACACTGAAGCTTTCTTT
.	TRBV28	TRBJ1-1	.	CASSPAEAGWTEAFF	TGTGCCAGCAGTCCCGCGGAAGCAGGATGGACTGAAGCTTTCTTT
.	TRBV6-4	TRBJ1-1	.	CASSGGAMLGTEAFF	TGTGCCAGCAGTGGCGGGGCCATGCTCGGCACTGAAGCTTTCTTT
.	TRBV6-5	TRBJ1-1	.	CASRTGLQAFF	TGTGCCAGCAGAACAGGGCTACAAGCTTTCTTT